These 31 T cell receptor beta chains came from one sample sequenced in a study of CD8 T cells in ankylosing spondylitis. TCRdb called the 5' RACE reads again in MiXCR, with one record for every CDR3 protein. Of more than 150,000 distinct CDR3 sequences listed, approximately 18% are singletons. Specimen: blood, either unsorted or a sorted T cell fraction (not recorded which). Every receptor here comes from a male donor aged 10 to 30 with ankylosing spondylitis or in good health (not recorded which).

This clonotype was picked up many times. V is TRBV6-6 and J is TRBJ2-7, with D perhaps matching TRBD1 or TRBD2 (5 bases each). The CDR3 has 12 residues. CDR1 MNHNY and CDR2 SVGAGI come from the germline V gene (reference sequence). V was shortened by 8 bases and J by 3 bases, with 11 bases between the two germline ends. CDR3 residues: CASVGTLYEQYF. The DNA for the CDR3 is TGTGCCAGCGTTGGGACGCTCTACGAGCAGTACTTC.

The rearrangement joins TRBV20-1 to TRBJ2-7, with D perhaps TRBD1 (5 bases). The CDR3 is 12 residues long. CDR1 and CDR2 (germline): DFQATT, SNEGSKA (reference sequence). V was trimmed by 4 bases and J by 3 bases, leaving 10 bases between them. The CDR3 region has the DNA TGCAGTGCTACAGAGACAGTCTACGAGCAGTACTTC. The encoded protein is CSATETVYEQYF.

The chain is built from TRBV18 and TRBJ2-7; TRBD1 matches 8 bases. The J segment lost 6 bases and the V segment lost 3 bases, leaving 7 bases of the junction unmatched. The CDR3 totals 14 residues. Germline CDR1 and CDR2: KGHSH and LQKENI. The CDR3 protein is CASSPTGQGSEQYV. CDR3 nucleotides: TGTGCCAGCTCACCTACTGGACAGGGCAGCGAGCAGTACGTC.

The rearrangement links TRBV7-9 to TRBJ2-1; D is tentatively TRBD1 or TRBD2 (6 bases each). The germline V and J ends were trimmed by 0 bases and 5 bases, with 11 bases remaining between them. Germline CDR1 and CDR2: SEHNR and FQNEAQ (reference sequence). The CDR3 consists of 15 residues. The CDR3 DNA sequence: TGTGCCAGCAGCTTAGCACAGGGAGGTCACAATGAGCAGTTCTTC. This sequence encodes CASSLAQGGHNEQFF.

CDR3 sequence: CASTDRVREQFF. The CDR3, as DNA: TGTGCCAGCACAGACAGGGTTCGGGAGCAGTTCTTC. This chain uses TRBV6-2 or TRBV6-3 with TRBJ2-1, with 7 bases matching TRBD1. This CDR3 spans 12 amino acids. Germline CDR1 reads MNHEY; CDR2 reads SVGEGT. The V gene end was trimmed by 7 bases and the J gene end by 10 bases; junction bases not matched to a gene: 7.

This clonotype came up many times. CDR3 in amino acids: CASSYESGGRSTQYF. The CDR3 DNA follows: TGTGCCAGCAGTTACGAATCGGGCGGGAGGAGCACGCAGTATTTT. The gene calls are TRBV6-5 and TRBJ2-3, with 8 bases fitting TRBD2. The ends lost 2 bases at V and 9 bases at J; junction bases unmatched: 10. The CDR3 has 15 residues. Germline-derived CDR1 and CDR2 are MNHEY and SVGAGI.

This CDR3 is CASSLIQPEGNTGELFF. The CDR3 bases are TGTGCCAGCAGTTTAATTCAACCTGAGGGGAACACCGGGGAGCTGTTTTTT. This chain connects TRBV27 to TRBJ2-2; D perhaps matches TRBD2 (5 bases). Trimming left V 2 bases short and J 1 base short, with 14 bases between. The CDR3 runs 17 residues. Germline assignment: CDR1 MNHEY and CDR2 SMNVEV (reference sequence).

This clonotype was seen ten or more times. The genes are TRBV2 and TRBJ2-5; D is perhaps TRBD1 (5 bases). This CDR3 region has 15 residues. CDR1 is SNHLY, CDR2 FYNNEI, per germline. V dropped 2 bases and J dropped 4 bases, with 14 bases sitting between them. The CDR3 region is CASSEMSGITETQYF. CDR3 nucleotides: TGTGCCAGCAGTGAAATGTCAGGGATTACAGAGACCCAGTACTTC.

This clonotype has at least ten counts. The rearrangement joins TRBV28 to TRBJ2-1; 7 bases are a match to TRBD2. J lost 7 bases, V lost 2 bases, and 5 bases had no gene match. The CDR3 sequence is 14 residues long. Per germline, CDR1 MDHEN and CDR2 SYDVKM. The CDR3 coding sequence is TGTGCCAGCAGTTTACCGGGAGGAGGGAATGAGCAGTTCTTC. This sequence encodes CASSLPGGGNEQFF.

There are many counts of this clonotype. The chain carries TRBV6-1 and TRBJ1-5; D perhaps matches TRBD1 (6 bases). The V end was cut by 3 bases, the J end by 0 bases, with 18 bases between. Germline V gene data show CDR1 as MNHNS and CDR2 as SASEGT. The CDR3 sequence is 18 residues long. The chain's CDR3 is CASSEGWTDPYSNQPQHF. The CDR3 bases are TGTGCCAGCAGTGAGGGGTGGACAGATCCCTATAGCAATCAGCCCCAGCATTTT.

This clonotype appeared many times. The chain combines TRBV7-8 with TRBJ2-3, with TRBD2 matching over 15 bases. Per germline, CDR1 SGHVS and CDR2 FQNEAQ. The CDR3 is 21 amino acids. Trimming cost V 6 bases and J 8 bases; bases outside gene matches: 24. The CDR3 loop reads CASRLLQMSGLAGGPGSTQYF. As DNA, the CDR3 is TGTGCCAGCAGACTCCTTCAAATGTCTGGACTAGCGGGAGGGCCGGGATCTACGCAGTATTTT.

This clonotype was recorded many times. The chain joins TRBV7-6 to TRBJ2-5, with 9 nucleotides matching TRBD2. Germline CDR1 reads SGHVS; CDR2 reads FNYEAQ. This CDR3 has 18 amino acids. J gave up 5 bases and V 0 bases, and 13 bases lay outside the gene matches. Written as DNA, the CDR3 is TGTGCCAGCAGCTTAGCCCCGGCTGGGGTAGCGGGAGAGGAGACCCAGTACTTC. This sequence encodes CASSLAPAGVAGEETQYF.

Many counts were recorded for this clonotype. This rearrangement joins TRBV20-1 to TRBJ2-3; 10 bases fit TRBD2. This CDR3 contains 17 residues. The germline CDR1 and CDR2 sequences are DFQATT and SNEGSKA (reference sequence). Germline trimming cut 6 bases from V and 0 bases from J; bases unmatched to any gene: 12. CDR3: CSAPRLAGDESTDTQYF. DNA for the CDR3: TGCAGTGCCCCCAGGCTAGCGGGAGATGAAAGCACAGATACGCAGTATTTT.

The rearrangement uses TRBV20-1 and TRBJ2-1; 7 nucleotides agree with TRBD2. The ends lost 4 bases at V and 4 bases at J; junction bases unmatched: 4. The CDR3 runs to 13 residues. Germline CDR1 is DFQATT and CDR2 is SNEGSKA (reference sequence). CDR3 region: CSATGGAYNEQFF. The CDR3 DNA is TGCAGTGCTACGGGGGGTGCGTACAATGAGCAGTTCTTC.

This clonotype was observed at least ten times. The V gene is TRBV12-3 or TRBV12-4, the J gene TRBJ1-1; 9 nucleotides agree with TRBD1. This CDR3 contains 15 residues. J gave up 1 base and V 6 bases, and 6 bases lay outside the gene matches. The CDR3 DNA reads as TGTGCCAGCAGATATCCGGGACAGGGGAACACTGAAGCTTTCTTT. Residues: CASRYPGQGNTEAFF.

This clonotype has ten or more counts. The CDR3 region has the DNA TGTGCCAGCAGAGGGAGACGGAGCTACTACAATGAGCAGTTCTTC. Its protein product is CASRGRRSYYNEQFF. The V gene is TRBV6-2 or TRBV6-3, the J gene TRBJ2-1; tentative D call: TRBD2 (5 bases). The CDR3 extends over 15 amino acids. Trimming shortened V by 6 bases and J by 3 bases, and 15 bases separated the two germline ends. The germline V gene has CDR1 MNHEY and CDR2 SVGEGT.

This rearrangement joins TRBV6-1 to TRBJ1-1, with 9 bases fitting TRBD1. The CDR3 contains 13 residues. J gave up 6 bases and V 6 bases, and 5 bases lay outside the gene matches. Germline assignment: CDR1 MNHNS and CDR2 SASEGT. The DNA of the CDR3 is TGTGCCAGCAGCTTACAGGGGGCAGCTGAAGCTTTCTTT. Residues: CASSLQGAAEAFF.

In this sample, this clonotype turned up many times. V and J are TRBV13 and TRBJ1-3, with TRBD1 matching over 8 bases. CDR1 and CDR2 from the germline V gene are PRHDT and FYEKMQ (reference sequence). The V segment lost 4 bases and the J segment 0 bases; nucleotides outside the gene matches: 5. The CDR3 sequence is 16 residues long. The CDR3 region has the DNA TGTGCCAGCAGCTATAACAGGGGGATCTCTGGAAACACCATATATTTT. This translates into CASSYNRGISGNTIYF. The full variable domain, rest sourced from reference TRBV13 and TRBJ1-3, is AAGVIQSPRHLIKEKRETATLKCYPIPRHDTVYWYQQGPGQDPQFLISFYEKMQSDKGSIPDRFSAQQFSDYHSELNMSSLELGDSALYFCASSYNRGISGNTIYFGEGSWLTVV.

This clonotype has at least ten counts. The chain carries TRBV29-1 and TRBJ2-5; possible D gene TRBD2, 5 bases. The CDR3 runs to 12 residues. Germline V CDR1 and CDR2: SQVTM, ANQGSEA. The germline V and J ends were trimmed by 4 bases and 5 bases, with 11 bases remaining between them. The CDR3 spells CSVGSSQETQYF. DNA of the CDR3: TGCAGCGTTGGTTCTAGCCAGGAGACCCAGTACTTC.

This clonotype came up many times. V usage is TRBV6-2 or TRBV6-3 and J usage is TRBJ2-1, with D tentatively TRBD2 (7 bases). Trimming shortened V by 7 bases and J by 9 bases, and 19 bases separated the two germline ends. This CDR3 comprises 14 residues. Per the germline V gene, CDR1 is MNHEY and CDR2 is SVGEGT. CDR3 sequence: CASTAYGGGGEQFF. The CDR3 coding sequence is TGTGCCAGCACCGCTTATGGGGGCGGGGGTGAGCAGTTCTTC.

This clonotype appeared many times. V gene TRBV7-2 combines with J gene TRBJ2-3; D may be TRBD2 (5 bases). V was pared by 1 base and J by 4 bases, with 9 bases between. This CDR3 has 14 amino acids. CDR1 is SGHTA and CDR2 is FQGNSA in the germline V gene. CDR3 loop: CASSLELGADTQYF. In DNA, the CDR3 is TGTGCCAGCAGCTTAGAACTAGGCGCAGATACGCAGTATTTT.

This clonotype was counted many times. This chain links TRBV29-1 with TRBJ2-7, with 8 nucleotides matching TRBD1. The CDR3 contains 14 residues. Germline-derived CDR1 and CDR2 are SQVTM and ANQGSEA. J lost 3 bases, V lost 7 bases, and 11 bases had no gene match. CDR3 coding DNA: TGCAGCGCGGCGCTGGGACAGGCCTACTACGAGCAGTACTTC. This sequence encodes CSAALGQAYYEQYF.

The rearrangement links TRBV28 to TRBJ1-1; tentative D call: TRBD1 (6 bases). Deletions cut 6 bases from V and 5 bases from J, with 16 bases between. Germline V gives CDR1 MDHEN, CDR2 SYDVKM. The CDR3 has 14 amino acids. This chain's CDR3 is CASRPGVVDTEAFF. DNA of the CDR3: TGTGCCAGCAGGCCAGGGGTGGTGGATACTGAAGCTTTCTTT.

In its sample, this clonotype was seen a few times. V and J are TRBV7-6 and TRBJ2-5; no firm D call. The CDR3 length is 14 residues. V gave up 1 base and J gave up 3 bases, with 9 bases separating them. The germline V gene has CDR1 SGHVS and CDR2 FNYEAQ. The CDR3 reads CASSLVGPEETQYF. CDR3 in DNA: TGTGCCAGCAGCTTAGTCGGTCCGGAAGAGACCCAGTACTTC.

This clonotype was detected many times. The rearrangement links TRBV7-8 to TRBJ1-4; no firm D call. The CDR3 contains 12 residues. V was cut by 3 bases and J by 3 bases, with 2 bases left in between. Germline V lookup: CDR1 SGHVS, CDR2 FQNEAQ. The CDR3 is CASSLANEKLFF. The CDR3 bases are TGTGCCAGCAGCTTGGCTAATGAAAAACTGTTTTTT.

DNA of the CDR3: TGTGCCAGCAGCTTAGCGGGTACCCTCTCCGGCGAGCAGTACTTC. Its protein is CASSLAGTLSGEQYF. This chain uses TRBV7-2 with TRBJ2-7, with D unresolved. V shed 0 bases and J shed 6 bases, with 15 bases lying between them. The CDR3 sequence is 15 residues long. Germline CDR1 SGHTA, CDR2 FQGNSA.

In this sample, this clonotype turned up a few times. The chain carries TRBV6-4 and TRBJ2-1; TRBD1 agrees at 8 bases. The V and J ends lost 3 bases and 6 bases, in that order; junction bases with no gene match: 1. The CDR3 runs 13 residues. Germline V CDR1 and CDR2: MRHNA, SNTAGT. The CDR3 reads CASSEDRVNEQFF. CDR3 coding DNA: TGTGCCAGCAGTGAGGACAGGGTCAATGAGCAGTTCTTC.

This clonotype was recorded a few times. For the CDR3, the DNA is TGTGCCATCAGTTTGGGCCAGGGGGACGAGCAGTACTTC. Protein sequence: CAISLGQGDEQYF. J is TRBJ2-7 and V is TRBV10-3; TRBD1 matches 7 bases. V lost 5 bases to trimming and J lost 5 bases; unmatched junction nucleotides: 6. The CDR3 sequence is 13 residues long. CDR1 and CDR2 from the germline V gene are ENHRY and SYGVKD.

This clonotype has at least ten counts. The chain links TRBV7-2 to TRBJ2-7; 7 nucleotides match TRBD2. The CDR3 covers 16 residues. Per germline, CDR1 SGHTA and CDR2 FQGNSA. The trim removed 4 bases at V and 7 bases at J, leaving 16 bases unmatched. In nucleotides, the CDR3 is TGTGCCAGCAGCTCAGCAGGCGGGAGCCGGTCCCGGGAGCAGTACTTC. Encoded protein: CASSSAGGSRSREQYF. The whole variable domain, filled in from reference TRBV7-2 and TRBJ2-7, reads GAGVSQSPSNKVTEKGKDVELRCDPISGHTALYWYRQSLGQGLEFLIYFQGNSAPDKSGLPSDRFSAERTGGSVSTLTIQRTQQEDSAVYLCASSSAGGSRSREQYFGPGTRLTVT.

CDR3: CASSLRDRGEWTNEKLFF. As DNA, the CDR3 is TGTGCCAGCAGCTTAAGGGACAGGGGGGAATGGACTAATGAAAAACTGTTTTTT. This chain joins TRBV7-2 and TRBJ1-4; 11 bases match TRBD1. V dropped 2 bases and J dropped 2; count of bases not matched to a gene: 7. Germline CDR1 SGHTA, CDR2 FQGNSA. This CDR3 region has 18 residues.

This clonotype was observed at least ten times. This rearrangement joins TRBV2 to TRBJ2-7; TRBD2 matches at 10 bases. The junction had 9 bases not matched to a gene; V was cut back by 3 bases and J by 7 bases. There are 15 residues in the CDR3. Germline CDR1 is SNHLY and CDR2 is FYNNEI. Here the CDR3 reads CASSDLLAGAGEQYV. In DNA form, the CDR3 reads TGTGCCAGCAGTGATCTCCTAGCGGGAGCAGGTGAGCAGTACGTC.